This TCR beta chain was identified during a study of T-cell memory formation after mild COVID-19 (dated by TCRdb to the early 2020s). A note on the overall study: Most TCR sequence clusters were specific to one of the two donors. T-cell clones expanding and contracting after mild COVID-19 in two donors were tracked by longitudinal TCRalpha and TCRbeta repertoire sequencing. Two young, previously healthy adult volunteers made up the cohort, one male and one female. Study-level results and caveats: The study covered only a couple of mild cases, and larger cohorts including severe cases with pre-infection samples were considered necessary. Whether the second-wave clones peaking on day 37 were SARS-CoV-2 specific was not confirmed. The detection of some responding clones in pre-infection memory suggests that pre-existing cross-reactive memory T cells joined the SARS-CoV-2 response. Contracting CD4+ clones turned up mainly in the CM and EM memory subsets, whereas EMRA was where CD8+ clones were enriched. Clones that contracted from day 15 to 85 showed balanced CD4/CD8 phenotypes, whereas a second wave of clones that expanded from day 15 to 37 leaned towards CD4+.

This sample was sequenced with an Illumina NovaSeq 6000. TCRalpha and TCRbeta cDNA libraries were built by 5'RACE with constant-segment primers, adding sample barcodes and unique molecular identifiers. RNA was extracted from every sample with Trizol reagent. Libraries were amplified in two PCR steps, with a second sample barcode and Illumina TruSeq adapters added in the second step. The libraries were sequenced on an Illumina NovaSeq using 2 x 150 bp paired-end reads. In the original analysis: With migec v1.2.7, reads were demultiplexed and then collapsed into UMI-guided consensus sequences. With mixcr v2.1.11, UMI consensuses were aligned to TRA and TRB V and J templates and assembled into clonotypes. Clonotypes were classified as expanded or contracted when called significant by both edgeR and NoisET, with noise models trained on biological replicates. edgeR calls used a false discovery rate-adjusted p below 0.01 and a log2 fold-change threshold of 1. PCA with hierarchical clustering of max-normalized trajectories of the 1000 most abundant clonotypes was used as exploratory dynamics analysis. Separately sequenced CD4+ and CD8+ repertoires were used to assign a CD4 or CD8 phenotype to each responding clone. TCRdb's own reprocessing of the public reads used fastp at Q25 and MiXCR and kept productive beta chains. CDR3 protein duplicates are merged, each entry listing the most common genes and DNA. The V and J calls and clone size are TCRdb's, not the authors'. Within this sample are about 400,000 distinct CDR3 sequences, with more than 20% of them counted one time only. Roughly 13% of the sample belongs to the ten largest clones.

Worth noting for this clonotype: Its binding antigen is unknown. No base quality information exists; no much larger clone differs at one position.

The junction shows trimming of 7 bases on V and 8 bases on J, plus 23 bases between the germline ends. As encoded in the germline V gene, CDR1 is SQVTM while CDR2 is ANQGSEA. Spanning cysteine to phenylalanine, the CDR3 consists of 14 amino acids. Here the CDR3 DNA is all that survives: 42 bases in frame from base 1. Ficoll-Paque density gradient centrifugation was the method used to isolate PBMCs. This chain joins TRBV29-1 to TRBJ1-2, with a tentative D gene TRBD1 over 5 matching bases. The sample taken for sequencing was PBMCs or a T cell subset sorted from them (not recorded which). This receptor was identified in an adult woman who had mild COVID-19 (a few samples of this study predate the infection). The sample titles of this study are shuffled in the database, so cell type and time point are left out; the donor was told from shared clones. The CDR3: CSAGGPGLGGGYTF. Read as DNA, the sequence is TGCAGCGCGGGTGGACCAGGACTCGGGGGGGGCTACACCTTC.